Presented here are 19 T cell receptor beta chains from one specimen sequenced in a study of blood T cell repertoires in COVID-19. TCRdb keeps only in-frame clones here, not all; method: immunoSEQ multiplex PCR. This repertoire shows 250,000 to 350,000 clones, more than 75% found once; its top ten account for roughly 4.1%. The sequenced material came from peripheral blood. The receptors derive from a woman in her forties or fifties with active or convalescent COVID-19.

The V gene is TRBV30, the J gene TRBJ1-5; possibly TRBD1 for D (6 bases). Trimming shortened V by 0 bases and J by 3 bases, and 15 bases separated the two germline ends. The CDR3 has 16 amino acids. Germline CDR1 GTSNPN, CDR2 SVGIG (reference sequence). CDR3 sequence: CAWSVQAGDPNQPQHF. The CDR3, as DNA: TGTGCCTGGAGTGTACAGGCAGGGGACCCCAATCAGCCCCAGCATTTT.

The rearrangement joins TRBV19 to TRBJ2-2; a possible D gene is TRBD2 (6 bases). The CDR3 length is 15 residues. From germline, CDR1 is LNHDA and CDR2 SQIVND (reference sequence). The V gene lost 4 bases and the J gene lost 5 bases, with 14 bases spanning the gap. The CDR3 loop is CASSRGYGGTGELFF. CDR3 sequence (DNA): TGTGCCAGTAGTAGGGGCTACGGGGGAACCGGGGAGCTGTTTTTT.

The chain recombines TRBV19 with TRBJ1-2; 9 bases map to TRBD1. This CDR3 is 14 amino acids long. The junction had 5 bases not matched to a gene; V was cut back by 5 bases and J by 4 bases. The germline gives CDR1 LNHDA, CDR2 SQIVND (reference sequence). DNA of the CDR3: TGTGCCAGTAGTTGGGGACAGGGACTCTATGGCTACACCTTC. This codes for CASSWGQGLYGYTF.

The J gene is TRBJ2-7, the V gene TRBV5-5; TRBD1 matches at 9 bases. CDR3 length equals 14 residues. Germline V gives CDR1 SGHKS, CDR2 YYEKEE (reference sequence). V was clipped by 4 bases and J by 2 bases; unmatched bases: 4. This CDR3 reads CASSGGQGPYEQYF. For the CDR3, the DNA is TGTGCCAGCAGCGGGGGACAGGGACCCTACGAGCAGTACTTC.

V is TRBV30 and J is TRBJ1-1; tentatively, D is TRBD1 (5 bases). V was pared by 5 bases and J by 1 base, with 5 bases between. CDR1 GTSNPN and CDR2 SVGIG come from the germline V gene (reference sequence). The CDR3 is made up of 11 amino acids. The CDR3 loop reads CAWGQNTEAFF. CDR3 sequence (DNA): TGTGCCTGGGGACAGAACACTGAAGCTTTCTTT.

The V call is TRBV5-8, the J call TRBJ1-5; 9 bases agree with TRBD1. CDR1 is SGHTS and CDR2 is YDEGEE in the germline V gene. With 3 bases clipped from V and 2 bases from J, the junction kept 9 bases outside the gene matches. The CDR3 runs to 17 residues. The CDR3 here is CASSSGTGTPGNQPQHF. The CDR3 DNA reads TGTGCCAGCAGCTCCGGGACAGGGACGCCAGGCAATCAGCCCCAGCATTTT.

A few counts support this clone. This specimen includes other DNA sequences encoding the same CDR3. The chain couples TRBV2 to TRBJ1-3; TRBD1 might be the D (6 bases). The V end was cut by 3 bases, the J end by 2 bases, with 8 bases between. This CDR3 has 14 residues. CDR1 is SNHLY, CDR2 FYNNEI, per germline. The DNA for the CDR3 is TGTGCCAGCAGTGATTCAGGGGCTGGAAACACCATATATTTT. Protein product: CASSDSGAGNTIYF.

The chain couples TRBV11-2 to TRBJ2-1; 7 bases agree with TRBD1. Germline-derived CDR1 and CDR2 are SGHAT and FQNNGV. Trimming took 1 base from V and 2 from J; bases not matched to a gene: 2. CDR3 length: 15 residues. The CDR3 loop is CASSLGQGPYNEQFF. The DNA of the CDR3 is TGTGCCAGCAGCTTAGGACAGGGCCCCTACAATGAGCAGTTCTTC.

The chain is built from TRBV9 and TRBJ2-5; D remains unclear. The CDR3 consists of 13 residues. Trimming shortened V by 1 base and J by 3 bases, and 7 bases separated the two germline ends. Germline V gene data show CDR1 as SGDLS and CDR2 as YYNGEE. CDR3 sequence: CASSVYSEETQYF. The CDR3 region has the DNA TGTGCCAGCAGCGTATATTCCGAAGAGACCCAGTACTTC.

The rearrangement joins TRBV19 to TRBJ1-1, with 8 bases identical to TRBD1. The germline gives CDR1 LNHDA, CDR2 SQIVND (reference sequence). This CDR3 is 17 amino acids long. With V trimmed by 1 base and J by 3 bases, 10 bases remained unmatched. The CDR3 DNA follows: TGTGCCAGTAGTATAGCACGACAGGGGCGACTAGACACTGAAGCTTTCTTT. Protein sequence: CASSIARQGRLDTEAFF. The whole variable domain, remainder taken from reference TRBV19 and TRBJ1-1, is DGGITQSPKYLFRKEGQNVTLSCEQNLNHDAMYWYRQDPGQGLRLIYYSQIVNDFQKGDIAEGYSVSREKKESFPLTVTSAQKNPTAFYLCASSIARQGRLDTEAFFGQGTRLTVV.

The V gene is TRBV7-9, the J gene TRBJ1-2, with D perhaps matching TRBD1 (6 bases). CDR3 length: 15 residues. Germline V gene lookup returns CDR1 SEHNR and CDR2 FQNEAQ (reference sequence). Trimming removed 1 base at V and 4 bases at J, with 13 bases between. Here the CDR3 DNA reads TGTGCCAGCAGCTTAGGCCCAGGGGTCCCCTATGGCTACACCTTC. It codes for CASSLGPGVPYGYTF.

The chain carries TRBV6-6 and TRBJ1-4, with 8 nucleotides matching TRBD1. This CDR3 has 13 amino acids. V dropped 6 bases and J dropped 5; count of bases not matched to a gene: 2. Germline loops: CDR1 MNHNY, CDR2 SVGAGI (reference sequence). In nucleotides, the CDR3 is TGTGCCAGCAGGGACAGGGCGAATGAAAAACTGTTTTTT. Encoded protein: CASRDRANEKLFF.

The CDR3 reads CASSYPRQGANTGELFF. The CDR3 DNA is TGTGCCAGCAGTTACCCTAGACAGGGGGCCAACACCGGGGAGCTGTTTTTT. The chain combines TRBV6-2 or TRBV6-3 with TRBJ2-2; 10 bases line up with TRBD1. Losses at the gene ends were 2 bases for V and 2 bases for J; bases not matched to a gene: 5. CDR1 is MNHEY and CDR2 is SVGEGT in the germline V gene. The CDR3 runs 17 residues.

The genes are TRBV15 and TRBJ1-6; possibly TRBD1 for D (6 bases). The CDR3 extends over 16 amino acids. Trimming shortened V by 0 bases and J by 7 bases, and 13 bases separated the two germline ends. CDR1 is LNHNV, CDR2 YYDKDF, per germline (reference sequence). The CDR3 sequence: CATSRDEGGGNSPLHF. CDR3 bases: TGTGCCACCAGCAGAGATGAAGGGGGTGGAAATTCACCCCTCCACTTT.

As regards this clone: The sample contains more than one DNA sequence encoding this CDR3. V is TRBV28 and J is TRBJ2-7; 9 bases line up with TRBD2. This CDR3 comprises 14 residues. V gave up 2 bases and J gave up 5 bases; unmatched junction bases: 4. Germline-derived CDR1 and CDR2 are MDHEN and SYDVKM. The CDR3 loop is CASSLAGGPDEQYF. CDR3 coding DNA: TGTGCCAGCAGTTTAGCGGGGGGGCCTGACGAGCAGTACTTC.

A single count supports this clone. This chain links TRBV12-3 or TRBV12-4 with TRBJ2-7; 9 bases are shared with TRBD1. V shed 6 bases, J shed 4 bases, and the junction held 4 bases outside the gene matches. CDR3 length: 13 amino acids. CDR3 residues: CASRMGQGYEQYF. Written as DNA, the CDR3 is TGTGCCAGCAGGATGGGACAGGGTTACGAGCAGTACTTC.

This chain links TRBV30 with TRBJ2-6, with a possible D match to TRBD1 (7 bases). CDR1 GTSNPN and CDR2 SVGIG come from the germline V gene (reference sequence). V was cut by 5 bases and J by 2 bases, with 10 bases left in between. The CDR3 runs to 14 residues. The DNA of the CDR3 is TGTGCCTGGGGAGGGACAGCTGGGGCCAACGTCCTGACTTTC. It specifies CAWGGTAGANVLTF.

The V and J genes are TRBV6-5 and TRBJ1-2; the match to TRBD1 covers 8 bases. From germline, CDR1 is MNHEY and CDR2 SVGAGI. The CDR3 length is 15 residues. V shed 0 bases, J shed 4 bases, and the junction held 4 bases outside the gene matches. Here the CDR3 reads CASSYSQGAGYGYTF. CDR3 coding DNA: TGTGCCAGCAGTTACTCGCAGGGGGCAGGCTATGGCTACACCTTC.

The genes are TRBV7-9 and TRBJ1-1; D not resolved. Trimming pared 5 bases from V and 7 bases from J, leaving 17 bases between. Germline V gives CDR1 SEHNR, CDR2 FQNEAQ (reference sequence). The CDR3 extends over 14 amino acids. CDR3 DNA: TGTGCCAGCAGCACCACCGAGGATTATGGTGAAGCTTTCTTT. This sequence encodes CASSTTEDYGEAFF.